Below are 17 T cell receptor beta chains sequenced from a single sample in a study of control samples from healthy donors and cancer patients. Sequenced by immunoSEQ multiplex PCR; TCRdb stores in-frame clones only, minus some. The sample shows around 140,000 clones, around 90% of them seen only once. Sequenced material: blood. Receptors were obtained from a man aged 30-40 years in good health.

V is TRBV9 and J is TRBJ2-2; D not certain. Germline V CDR1 and CDR2: SGDLS, YYNGEE. The CDR3 is 14 amino acids. The V end was cut by 4 bases, the J end by 4 bases, with 11 bases between. The CDR3 loop is CASSPRHGTGELFF. CDR3 DNA: TGTGCCAGCAGCCCCCGACACGGCACCGGGGAGCTGTTTTTT.

V is TRBV7-3 and J is TRBJ2-7; D remains ambiguous. The CDR3 has 13 residues. Trimming took 2 bases from V and 3 from J, leaving 8 bases between them. The germline V gene has CDR1 SGHTA and CDR2 FQGTGA. CDR3 nucleotides: TGTGCCAGCAGCTTAGGACGAAACTACGAGCAGTACTTC. Translated, it gives CASSLGRNYEQYF. Drawing the rest from reference TRBV7-3 and TRBJ2-7, the complete variable domain is GAGVSQTPSNKVTEKGKYVELRCDPISGHTALYWYRQSLGQGPEFLIYFQGTGAADDSGLPNDRFFAVRPEGSVSTLKIQRTERGDSAVYLCASSLGRNYEQYFGPGTRLTVT.

The rearrangement links TRBV7-9 to TRBJ1-4; 9 bases match TRBD1. Germline CDR1 reads SEHNR; CDR2 reads FQNEAQ (reference sequence). With 1 base clipped from V and 2 bases from J, the junction kept 5 bases outside the gene matches. The CDR3 contains 17 residues. CDR3 amino acids: CASSLGRDRVTNEKLFF. In nucleotides, the CDR3 is TGTGCCAGCAGCTTAGGTCGGGACAGGGTTACTAATGAAAAACTGTTTTTT.

The V call is TRBV6-6, the J call TRBJ2-3, with 9 nucleotides matching TRBD2. The CDR3 is 13 amino acids. The germline V gene encodes CDR1 MNHNY and CDR2 SVGAGI (reference sequence). J gave up 6 bases and V 7 bases, and 5 bases lay outside the gene matches. The CDR3 loop reads CASNAGGPDTQYF. The CDR3 DNA reads as TGTGCCAGCAATGCGGGGGGGCCTGATACGCAGTATTTT.

The chain carries TRBV5-1 and TRBJ1-2; weak D call: TRBD1 (5 bases). Trimming removed 1 base at V and 0 bases at J, with 10 bases between. This CDR3 is built from 15 residues. In germline, CDR1 is SGHRS, CDR2 YFSETQ. The CDR3 loop is CASSLLPGPNYGYTF. For the CDR3, the DNA is TGCGCCAGCAGCTTGTTGCCGGGACCTAACTATGGCTACACCTTC.

The chain carries TRBV27 and TRBJ1-1; tentative D call: TRBD1 (5 bases). V dropped 0 bases and J dropped 0 bases, with 8 bases sitting between them. The CDR3 has 15 residues. Germline V gene data show CDR1 as MNHEY and CDR2 as SMNVEV (reference sequence). The chain's CDR3 is CASSLSRTLNTEAFF. The CDR3 region has the DNA TGTGCCAGCAGTTTATCGCGGACATTGAACACTGAAGCTTTCTTT.

This clone showed up just once. The chain uses TRBV10-3 and TRBJ2-1; TRBD1 agrees at 10 bases. Germline V gene data show CDR1 as ENHRY and CDR2 as SYGVKD. The CDR3 covers 17 residues. With 6 bases clipped from V and 1 base from J, the junction kept 9 bases outside the gene matches. CDR3 coding DNA: TGTGCCATCAGCGGAACCAGACAGGGGGCGTCCTACAATGAGCAGTTCTTC. Residues: CAISGTRQGASYNEQFF.

The chain has TRBV27 and TRBJ1-5; 7 bases agree with TRBD1. From germline, CDR1 is MNHEY and CDR2 SMNVEV (reference sequence). V lost 5 bases and J lost 3; bases outside the gene matches: 7. The CDR3 sequence is 15 residues long. CDR3: CASSGGDRVNQPQHF. CDR3 in DNA: TGTGCCAGCAGTGGGGGAGACAGGGTCAATCAGCCCCAGCATTTT.

The gene calls are TRBV10-3 and TRBJ2-3; 10 nucleotides match TRBD1. Per germline, CDR1 ENHRY and CDR2 SYGVKD. The V gene end was trimmed by 1 base and the J gene end by 0 bases; junction bases not matched to a gene: 4. The CDR3 runs to 17 residues. CDR3 bases: TGTGCCATCAGTGAGTTGGACAGGGGGTCGAGCACAGATACGCAGTATTTT. This codes for CAISELDRGSSTDTQYF.

This chain uses TRBV23-1 with TRBJ2-1, with 9 bases identical to TRBD1. TRBV23-1 is recorded as an ORF, its role being uncertain. This CDR3 comprises 15 residues. The V gene end was trimmed by 0 bases and the J gene end by 6 bases; junction bases not matched to a gene: 3. The CDR3 region has the DNA TGCGCCAGCAGTCAATCGGGGACAGGGCGCAATGAGCAGTTCTTC. Its protein is CASSQSGTGRNEQFF.

The V call is TRBV19, the J call TRBJ1-1, with no clear D. This CDR3 has 14 residues. Germline CDR1 LNHDA, CDR2 SQIVND (reference sequence). Trimming stripped 3 bases from V and 0 bases from J, with 8 bases between. The chain's CDR3 is CASSIGLMNTEAFF. CDR3 bases: TGTGCCAGTAGTATTGGCCTAATGAACACTGAAGCTTTCTTT. The whole variable domain, remainder taken from reference TRBV19 and TRBJ1-1, is DGGITQSPKYLFRKEGQNVTLSCEQNLNHDAMYWYRQDPGQGLRLIYYSQIVNDFQKGDIAEGYSVSREKKESFPLTVTSAQKNPTAFYLCASSIGLMNTEAFFGQGTRLTVV.

This clone was detected once. V is TRBV19 and J is TRBJ1-5; D unresolved. The CDR3 is 16 amino acids. Germline V gene sequence: CDR1 LNHDA, CDR2 SQIVND (reference sequence). Trimming shortened V by 3 bases and J by 0 bases, and 12 bases separated the two germline ends. This CDR3 reads CASSIRGTYSNQPQHF. As DNA, the CDR3 is TGTGCCAGTAGTATCCGTGGCACCTATAGCAATCAGCCCCAGCATTTT. Looking up the rest from reference TRBV19 and TRBJ1-5 gives the full variable domain: DGGITQSPKYLFRKEGQNVTLSCEQNLNHDAMYWYRQDPGQGLRLIYYSQIVNDFQKGDIAEGYSVSREKKESFPLTVTSAQKNPTAFYLCASSIRGTYSNQPQHFGDGTRLSIL.

Comments on this clone: Other nucleotide sequences in the sample specify the same CDR3. CDR3 sequence reads: CASSLGQGGQPQHF. Written as DNA, the CDR3 is TGTGCCAGCAGTTTGGGGCAAGGTGGTCAGCCCCAGCATTTT. The chain has TRBV28 and TRBJ1-5; maybe TRBD1 (5 bases). The CDR3 sequence is 14 residues long. V was cut by 3 bases and J by 6 bases, with 12 bases left in between. CDR1 is MDHEN and CDR2 is SYDVKM in the germline V gene.

V is TRBV6-6 and J is TRBJ2-2; 9 bases line up with TRBD1. V lost 8 bases and J lost 3; bases outside the gene matches: 7. The CDR3 covers 15 residues. Germline CDR1 MNHNY, CDR2 SVGAGI (reference sequence). In DNA form, the CDR3 reads TGTGCCAGCCAGGGACAGGGAAGGTACACCGGGGAGCTGTTTTTT. Translated, it gives CASQGQGRYTGELFF.

The CDR3 here is CASAGTGGAYGYTF. The CDR3 nucleotides read TGTGCCAGCGCCGGGACAGGGGGAGCCTATGGCTACACCTTC. The rearrangement links TRBV2 to TRBJ1-2; TRBD1 matches 11 bases. The J segment lost 4 bases and the V segment lost 8 bases, leaving 6 bases of the junction unmatched. Germline CDR1 reads SNHLY; CDR2 reads FYNNEI. The CDR3 sequence is 14 residues long.

The genes are TRBV9 and TRBJ2-7; a possible D gene is TRBD2 (6 bases). Germline CDR1 and CDR2: SGDLS and YYNGEE. Trimming left V 2 bases short and J 1 base short, with 13 bases between. The CDR3 sequence is 15 residues long. The CDR3: CASSVGGDGSYEQYF. The CDR3 DNA is TGTGCCAGCAGCGTGGGCGGGGACGGTTCCTACGAGCAGTACTTC.

The chain carries TRBV6-6 and TRBJ1-5, with D perhaps TRBD1 (6 bases). The CDR3 is 15 residues long. Trimming stripped 2 bases from V and 2 bases from J, with 10 bases between. CDR1 is MNHNY and CDR2 is SVGAGI in the germline V gene (reference sequence). CDR3 amino acids: CASSYKDRRNQPQHF. For the CDR3, the DNA is TGTGCCAGCAGTTACAAAGACAGGCGCAATCAGCCCCAGCATTTT.